The entry that follows covers one TCR beta chain sequence. It has no known antigen specificity. Qualities for individual bases were not recorded, and no much larger clone is one base off. The time point label for this specimen denotes: baseline before first vaccination. The vaccinee samples were drawn from two UK trials, COV001 and COV002, one of which was a single-blind randomized controlled phase 2/3 trial testing AZD1222 (ChAdOx1 nCoV-19) in healthy adults. For TCRbeta chain sequencing, PBMC samples were collected from trial participants at day 0 and at day 28 after the second dose. This specimen comes from a study of T cell responses to AZD1222 COVID-19 vaccine (dated by TCRdb to the early 2020s). In the study overall: Because spike-specific TCR depth and breadth did not differ between the two schedules, AZD1222 recipients who got a second dose at roughly 4 weeks were pooled with those who got a second dose at roughly 12 weeks. TCR sequencing was performed for about 240 trial participants, of whom about 200 were given two doses of AZD1222 and around 26 were given two doses of MenACWY control vaccine. Enrollment into the trials was organized by age into subgroups of 18-55, 56-69 and 70-plus years, and those subgroups contained roughly 150, 30 and 60 TCR-sequenced participants, respectively. Broader findings and caveats from the paper: Spike-specific TCR breadth and depth rose significantly after two AZD1222 doses compared with day 0 and with MenACWY recipients. Epitopes outside the regions mutated in the B.1.351 and B.1.1.7 variants were reportedly recognized by nearly half of the unique spike-specific TCRs. Conclusions about previously exposed vaccinees were limited because only a handful of AZD1222 recipients were SARS-CoV-2 seropositive at baseline. The 56-69-year group was small, and its depth increase did not reach significance, likely because of low power. Because no day 14 peak-response samples were available, the repertoires could be characterized only after the peak T cell response. Participants were mostly white British, with more females than males. The authors suggested clonal diversity may have been underestimated. The whole spike protein was spanned by vaccine-associated CD4 TCRs, and dominant responses were seen in regions 160-218 and 743-854.

The CDR3 numbers 15 residues from cysteine through phenylalanine. Only the CDR3 portion is preserved as DNA: 45 bases, with reading frame beginning at the first base. Sequences LGHDT (CDR1) and YNNKEL (CDR2) are obtained from the germline V gene (reference sequence). For this chain, trimming is 6 bases at the V end and 4 bases at the J end, and the number of junction bases without a gene match is 10. The CDR3 regions of human TCRbeta chains were analyzed by immunosequencing. Turning to the authors' computational methods: Repertoire TCRs were matched against a reference library of SARS-CoV-2-specific TCRs generated with the MIRA antigen-specificity platform. Breadth was defined as the fraction of unique TCRs that were SARS-CoV-2-associated, and depth was defined as the fraction of total T cells that were SARS-CoV-2-associated. Using the MIRA data, each spike-specific TCR was assigned both to the spike region to which the TCR was reactive and to a CD4 or CD8 class. Log10-transformed breadth and depth values were compared by one-way ANOVA with Sidak's multiple comparisons tests. This immuneACCESS table, as held by TCRdb, lists in-frame sequences with V and J called but not all clones. Of the missing ones, under half trace to an unresolved V gene in checked studies; the others have no known cause. That table furnishes V, J and clone size, whereas the DNA furnished D and trimming. Present in this sample are some 92,000 clones, 90% to 95% of which were seen just once. Under 10% of the sample goes to the ten largest clones.

The sequencing here drew on peripheral blood, taken on day 0 of AZD1222 vaccination. This clonotype originated in an adult in good health. The chain is assembled from TRBV3-1 (or the pseudogene TRBV3-2) and TRBJ2-5, with TRBD2 identical over 8 junction bases. The bases are TGTGCCAGCAGGGTAGCGGGGTCGGTCAGAGAGACCCAGTACTTC. Its coded protein is CASRVAGSVRETQYF.